The 16 T cell receptor beta chains reported below all come from one sample, sequenced in a study of T cells in Graves' hyperthyroidism and ophthalmopathy. Amplification targeted TCR beta CDR3 regions from RNA transcripts. During a first-round RT-PCR of the TCR CDR3, the HTBI primer set was used. Each CDR3 protein gets one entry after TCRdb re-called the multiplex PCR reads with MiXCR. The sample has approximately 430,000 distinct CDR3 sequences; about 15% are singletons. Sequences were obtained from blood. All receptors come from a man between 18 and 35 years old with Graves' ophthalmopathy.

The J gene is TRBJ2-1, the V gene TRBV19; no definite D call. CDR1 is LNHDA, CDR2 SQIVND, per germline (reference sequence). There are 13 residues in the CDR3. Trimming took off 3 bases at V and 8 bases at J, with 11 bases between the two ends. The CDR3 bases are TGTGCCAGTAGTATGGGGATCTCCCATGAGCAGTTCTTC. Residues: CASSMGISHEQFF.

This clonotype was seen repeatedly, ten times or more. The rearrangement uses TRBV7-3 and TRBJ2-7, with 10 bases lining up with TRBD2. The CDR3 has 16 residues. The V gene's germline CDR1 is SGHTA and CDR2 FQGTGA. After removal of 3 bases from V and 6 bases from J, the junction contained 11 bases not matched to a gene. CDR3 amino acids: CASSLSGGLAGVEQYF. The CDR3, as DNA: TGTGCCAGCAGCTTGTCTGGTGGGCTAGCGGGAGTCGAGCAGTACTTC. Supplemented by reference TRBV7-3 and TRBJ2-7, the full variable domain reads GAGVSQTPSNKVTEKGKYVELRCDPISGHTALYWYRQSLGQGPEFLIYFQGTGAADDSGLPNDRFFAVRPEGSVSTLKIQRTERGDSAVYLCASSLSGGLAGVEQYFGPGTRLTVT.

In its sample, this clonotype was seen many times. The rearrangement links TRBV7-2 to TRBJ2-7; perhaps TRBD1 as D (5 bases). V dropped 1 base and J dropped 6 bases, with 25 bases sitting between them. Germline V gene data show CDR1 as SGHTA and CDR2 as FQGNSA. This CDR3 is 18 amino acids long. DNA for the CDR3: TGTGCCAGCAGCTTAGATCGTGGTTTAGGGGTGGCGTTGGGCGAGCAGTACTTC. It is translated as CASSLDRGLGVALGEQYF.

This clonotype was detected many times. The chain has TRBV14 and TRBJ2-7; tentative D call: TRBD2 (5 bases). The ends were cut back, 6 bases at V and 0 bases at J, with 12 bases in the middle. The length of the CDR3 is 14 residues. The germline gives CDR1 SGHDN, CDR2 FVKESK. This CDR3 is CASSLASNSYEQYF. In nucleotides, the CDR3 is TGTGCCAGCAGTCTAGCCTCGAACTCCTACGAGCAGTACTTC.

V is TRBV2 and J is TRBJ2-7; 9 bases map to TRBD2. J lost 5 bases, V lost 1 base, and 6 bases had no gene match. Per the germline V gene, CDR1 is SNHLY and CDR2 is FYNNEI. This CDR3 has 15 amino acids. This chain's CDR3 is CASSEGLAGKNEQYF. CDR3 in DNA: TGTGCCAGCAGTGAAGGCCTAGCGGGAAAGAACGAGCAGTACTTC.

There are many counts of this clonotype. The chain has TRBV24-1 and TRBJ2-1; 11 bases are a match to TRBD2. The CDR3 spans 20 residues. The germline V gene has CDR1 KGHDR and CDR2 SFDVKD. V lost 5 bases and J lost 3; bases outside the gene matches: 17. The CDR3 protein is CATSAIQIAGGRGYYNEQFF. CDR3 bases: TGTGCCACCAGTGCTATCCAAATAGCGGGGGGGCGGGGATACTACAATGAGCAGTTCTTC.

The chain links TRBV6-2 or TRBV6-3 to TRBJ2-3, with 10 bases identical to TRBD2. This CDR3 is 17 amino acids long. Unmatched junction bases numbered 12, after V lost 6 bases and J lost 3 bases. CDR1 and CDR2 from the germline V gene are MNHEY and SVGEGT. CDR3: CASRSGGARFRTDTQYF. In DNA, the CDR3 is TGTGCCAGCAGGAGCGGGGGGGCACGTTTCAGGACAGATACGCAGTATTTT.

This clonotype was recorded many times. The J gene is TRBJ2-7, the V gene TRBV6-1; 10 bases fit TRBD2. Germline CDR1 and CDR2: MNHNS and SASEGT. V lost 7 bases to trimming and J lost 5 bases; unmatched junction nucleotides: 11. This CDR3 region has 15 residues. The CDR3 nucleotides read TGTGCCAGCAACCCCCTAGCGGGAGCTTCTGACGAGCAGTACTTC. Amino acid sequence: CASNPLAGASDEQYF.

Ten or more counts support this clonotype. DNA for the CDR3: TGTGCCAGCGAGTTAGCGGGGAGATCCTACGAGCAGTACTTC. As protein: CASELAGRSYEQYF. The genes are TRBV6-2 or TRBV6-3 and TRBJ2-7; 8 positions agree with TRBD2. The CDR3 runs 14 residues. The germline V gene encodes CDR1 MNHEY and CDR2 SVGEGT. The J segment lost 1 base and the V segment lost 8 bases, leaving 7 bases of the junction unmatched.

A note on this clonotype: A clone one base away is much larger, so this may be a read error. The chain employs TRBV5-1 and TRBJ2-7, with D possibly TRBD1 on 6 matching bases. Germline V gene data show CDR1 as SGHRS and CDR2 as YFSETQ. The CDR3 covers 12 residues. CDR3 sequence reads: CASSFTGFEQNF. The CDR3, as DNA: TGCGCCAGCAGCTTTACAGGGTTCGAGCAGAACTTC.

This clonotype was found many times. The rearrangement uses TRBV3-1 and TRBJ2-3; D is unclear. Germline values: CDR1 LGHDT, CDR2 YNNKEL (reference sequence). There are 12 residues in the CDR3. V lost 2 bases to trimming and J lost 2 bases, with 2 bases between them. The CDR3, as DNA: TGTGCCAGCAGCCAATTCACAGATACGCAGTATTTT. Its translation: CASSQFTDTQYF.

As regards this clonotype: A much larger clone differs from this one at a single base, so this may be a read error. The J gene is TRBJ2-3, the V gene TRBV6-5, with TRBD2 matching over 8 bases. Germline CDR1 and CDR2: MNHEY and SVGAGI. This CDR3 spans 19 amino acids. The CDR3 protein is CASSYSFSGKSTATDTRYF. CDR3 sequence (DNA): TGTGCCAGCAGTTACTCGTTTAGCGGGAAGAGTACAGCAACAGATACGCGGTATTTT.

This clonotype appeared many times. The chain is built from TRBV7-9 and TRBJ2-5, with a tentative D call TRBD1 (6 bases). Trimming pared 5 bases from V and 11 bases from J, leaving 15 bases between. CDR3 length: 12 residues. Germline V gene data show CDR1 as SEHNR and CDR2 as FQNEAQ (reference sequence). The chain's CDR3 is CASSARDTRQYF. CDR3 DNA sequence: TGTGCCAGCAGCGCCCGGGACACCCGTCAGTACTTC.

This clonotype was seen at least ten times. The V gene is TRBV5-1, the J gene TRBJ2-3; D may correspond to TRBD1 or TRBD2 (5 bases each). The CDR3 covers 16 residues. V was pared by 0 bases and J by 3 bases, with 14 bases between. Germline values: CDR1 SGHRS, CDR2 YFSETQ. The DNA for the CDR3 is TGCGCCAGCAGCTTGGGAGGTGGGACGGGAACAGATACGCAGTATTTT. Protein sequence: CASSLGGGTGTDTQYF.

In this sample, this clonotype turned up many times. This CDR3 reads CASSQVPQGGYGYTF. The CDR3 nucleotides are TGCGCCAGCAGCCAAGTACCACAGGGGGGCTATGGCTACACCTTC. The V gene is TRBV4-1, the J gene TRBJ1-2, with 8 bases identical to TRBD1. The CDR3 length is 15 residues. From germline, CDR1 is MGHRA and CDR2 YSYEKL. Trimming at V came to 1 base and at J to 4 bases, leaving 5 bases not matched to a gene.

The J gene is TRBJ2-2, the V gene TRBV6-2 or TRBV6-3; 8 bases are a match to TRBD1. The CDR3 extends over 17 amino acids. From germline, CDR1 is MNHEY and CDR2 SVGEGT. Trimming cost V 0 bases and J 2 bases; bases outside gene matches: 5. DNA for the CDR3: TGTGCCAGCAGTTACTCGTCAGGGGGCGTAAACACCGGGGAGCTGTTTTTT. Its protein product is CASSYSSGGVNTGELFF.